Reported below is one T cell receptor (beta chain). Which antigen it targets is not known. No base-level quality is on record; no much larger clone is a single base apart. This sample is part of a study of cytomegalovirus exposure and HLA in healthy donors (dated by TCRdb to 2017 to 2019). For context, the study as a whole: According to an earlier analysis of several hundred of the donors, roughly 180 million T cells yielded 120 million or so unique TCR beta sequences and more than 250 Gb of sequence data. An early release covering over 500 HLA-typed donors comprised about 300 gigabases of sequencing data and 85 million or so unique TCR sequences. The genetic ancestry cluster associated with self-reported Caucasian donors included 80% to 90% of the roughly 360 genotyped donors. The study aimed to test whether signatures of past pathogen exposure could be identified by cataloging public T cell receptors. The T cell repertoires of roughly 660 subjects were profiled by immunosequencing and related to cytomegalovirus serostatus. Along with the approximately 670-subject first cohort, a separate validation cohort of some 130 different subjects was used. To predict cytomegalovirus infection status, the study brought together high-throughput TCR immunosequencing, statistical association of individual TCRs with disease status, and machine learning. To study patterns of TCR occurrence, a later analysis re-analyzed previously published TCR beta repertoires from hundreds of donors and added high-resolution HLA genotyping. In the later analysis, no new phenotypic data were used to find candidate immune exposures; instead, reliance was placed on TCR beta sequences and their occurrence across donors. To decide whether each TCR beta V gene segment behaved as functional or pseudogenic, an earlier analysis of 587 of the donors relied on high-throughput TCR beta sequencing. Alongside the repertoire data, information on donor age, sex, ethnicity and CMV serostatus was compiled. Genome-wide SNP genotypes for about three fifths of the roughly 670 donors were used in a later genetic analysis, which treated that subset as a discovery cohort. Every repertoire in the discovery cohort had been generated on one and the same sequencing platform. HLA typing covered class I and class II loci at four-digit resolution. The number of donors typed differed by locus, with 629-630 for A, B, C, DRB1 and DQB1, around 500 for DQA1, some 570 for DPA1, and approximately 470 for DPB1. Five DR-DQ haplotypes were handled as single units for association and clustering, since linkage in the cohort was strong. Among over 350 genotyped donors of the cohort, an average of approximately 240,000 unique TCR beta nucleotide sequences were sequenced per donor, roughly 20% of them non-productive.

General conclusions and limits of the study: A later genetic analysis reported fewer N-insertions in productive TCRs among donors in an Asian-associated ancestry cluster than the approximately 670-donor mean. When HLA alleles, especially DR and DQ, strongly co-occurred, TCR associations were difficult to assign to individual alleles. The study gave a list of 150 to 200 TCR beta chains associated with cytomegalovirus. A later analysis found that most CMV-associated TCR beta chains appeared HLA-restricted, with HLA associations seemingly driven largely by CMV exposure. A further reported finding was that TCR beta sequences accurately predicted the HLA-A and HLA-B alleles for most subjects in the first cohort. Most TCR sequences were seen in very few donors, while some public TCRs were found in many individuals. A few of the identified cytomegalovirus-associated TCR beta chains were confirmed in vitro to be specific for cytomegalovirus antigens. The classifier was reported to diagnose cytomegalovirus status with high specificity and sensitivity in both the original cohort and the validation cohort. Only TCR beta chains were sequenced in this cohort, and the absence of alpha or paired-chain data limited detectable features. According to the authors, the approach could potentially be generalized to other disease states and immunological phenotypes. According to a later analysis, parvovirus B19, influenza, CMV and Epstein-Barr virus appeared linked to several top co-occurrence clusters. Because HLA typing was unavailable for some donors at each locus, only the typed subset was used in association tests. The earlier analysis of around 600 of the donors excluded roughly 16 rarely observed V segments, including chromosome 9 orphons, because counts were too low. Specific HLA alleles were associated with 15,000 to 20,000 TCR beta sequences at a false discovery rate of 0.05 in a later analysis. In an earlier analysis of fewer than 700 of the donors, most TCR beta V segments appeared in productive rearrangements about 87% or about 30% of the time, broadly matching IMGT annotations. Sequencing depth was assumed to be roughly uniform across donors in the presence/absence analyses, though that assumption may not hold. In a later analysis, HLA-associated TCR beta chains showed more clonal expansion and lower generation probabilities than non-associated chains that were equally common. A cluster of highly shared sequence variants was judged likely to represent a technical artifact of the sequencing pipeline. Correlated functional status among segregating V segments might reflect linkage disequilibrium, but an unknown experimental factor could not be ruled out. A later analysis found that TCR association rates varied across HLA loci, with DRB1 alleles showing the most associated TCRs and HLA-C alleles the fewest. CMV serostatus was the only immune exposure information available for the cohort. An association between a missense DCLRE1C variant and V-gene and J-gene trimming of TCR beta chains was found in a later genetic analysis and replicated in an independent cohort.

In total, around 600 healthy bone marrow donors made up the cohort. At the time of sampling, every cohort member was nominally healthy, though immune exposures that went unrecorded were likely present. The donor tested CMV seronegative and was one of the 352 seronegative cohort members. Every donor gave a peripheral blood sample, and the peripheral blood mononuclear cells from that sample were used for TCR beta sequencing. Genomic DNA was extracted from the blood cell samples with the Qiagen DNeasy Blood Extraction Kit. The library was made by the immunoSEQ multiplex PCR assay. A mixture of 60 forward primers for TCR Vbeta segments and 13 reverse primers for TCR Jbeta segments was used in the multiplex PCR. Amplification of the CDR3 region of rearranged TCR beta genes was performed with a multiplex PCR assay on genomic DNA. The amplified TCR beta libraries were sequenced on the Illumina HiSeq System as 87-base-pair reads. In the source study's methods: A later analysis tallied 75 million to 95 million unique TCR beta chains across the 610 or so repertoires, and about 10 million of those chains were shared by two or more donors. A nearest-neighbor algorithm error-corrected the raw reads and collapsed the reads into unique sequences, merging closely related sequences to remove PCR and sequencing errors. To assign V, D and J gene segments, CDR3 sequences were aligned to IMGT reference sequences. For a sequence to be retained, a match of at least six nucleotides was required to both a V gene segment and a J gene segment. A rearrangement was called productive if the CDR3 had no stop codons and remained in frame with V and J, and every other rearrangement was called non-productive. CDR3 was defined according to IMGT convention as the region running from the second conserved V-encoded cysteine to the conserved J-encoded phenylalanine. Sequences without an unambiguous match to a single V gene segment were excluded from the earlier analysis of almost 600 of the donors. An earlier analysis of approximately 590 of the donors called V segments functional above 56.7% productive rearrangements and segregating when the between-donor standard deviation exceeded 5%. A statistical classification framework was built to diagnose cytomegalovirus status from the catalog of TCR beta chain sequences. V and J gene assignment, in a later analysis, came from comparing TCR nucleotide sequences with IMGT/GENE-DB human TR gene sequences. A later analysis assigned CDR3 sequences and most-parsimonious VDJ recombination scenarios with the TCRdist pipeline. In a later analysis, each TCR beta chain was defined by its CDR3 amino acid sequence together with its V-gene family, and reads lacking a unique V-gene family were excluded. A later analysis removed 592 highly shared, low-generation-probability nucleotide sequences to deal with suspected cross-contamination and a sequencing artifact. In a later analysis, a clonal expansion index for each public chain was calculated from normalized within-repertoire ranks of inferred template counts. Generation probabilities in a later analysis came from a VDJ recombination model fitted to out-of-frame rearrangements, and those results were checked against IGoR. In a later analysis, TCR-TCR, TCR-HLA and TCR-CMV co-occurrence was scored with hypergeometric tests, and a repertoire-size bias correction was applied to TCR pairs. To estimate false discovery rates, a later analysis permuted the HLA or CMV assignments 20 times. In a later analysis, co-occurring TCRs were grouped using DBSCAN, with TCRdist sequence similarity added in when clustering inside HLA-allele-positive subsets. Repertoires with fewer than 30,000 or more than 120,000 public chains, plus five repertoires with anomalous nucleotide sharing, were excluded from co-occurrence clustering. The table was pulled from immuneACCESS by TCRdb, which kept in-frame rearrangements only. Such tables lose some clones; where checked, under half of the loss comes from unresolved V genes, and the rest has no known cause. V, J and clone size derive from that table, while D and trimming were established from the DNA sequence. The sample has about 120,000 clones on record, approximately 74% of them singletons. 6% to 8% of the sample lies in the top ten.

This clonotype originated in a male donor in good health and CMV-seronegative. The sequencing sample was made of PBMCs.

The CDR3 has the sequence CASSITGANEKLFF. In nucleotides, the sequence is TGTGCCAGTAGTATAACAGGGGCTAATGAAAAACTGTTTTTT. The chain joins TRBV19 to TRBJ1-4; 7 bases in the junction line up with TRBD1. From a lookup of the germline V gene (reference sequence), CDR1 and CDR2 are LNHDA and SQIVND. The junction shows trimming of 2 bases on V and 3 bases on J, and the gene matches do not reach 0 bases of it. The CDR3 holds 14 amino acids from the cysteine to the phenylalanine. Just the 42-base CDR3 DNA is kept, in frame starting at base 1.